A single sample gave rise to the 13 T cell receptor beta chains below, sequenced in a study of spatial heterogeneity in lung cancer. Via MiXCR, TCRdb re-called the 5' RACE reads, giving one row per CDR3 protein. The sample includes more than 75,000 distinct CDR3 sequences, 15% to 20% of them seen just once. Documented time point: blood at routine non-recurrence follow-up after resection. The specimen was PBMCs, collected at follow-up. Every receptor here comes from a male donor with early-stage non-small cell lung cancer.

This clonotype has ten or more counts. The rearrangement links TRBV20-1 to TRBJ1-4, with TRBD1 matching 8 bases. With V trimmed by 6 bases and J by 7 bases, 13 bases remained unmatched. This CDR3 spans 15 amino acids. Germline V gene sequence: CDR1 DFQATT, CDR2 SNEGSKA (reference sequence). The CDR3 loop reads CSARRKTGGAEKLFF. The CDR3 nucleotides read TGCAGTGCCCGACGAAAAACAGGGGGAGCTGAAAAACTGTTTTTT.

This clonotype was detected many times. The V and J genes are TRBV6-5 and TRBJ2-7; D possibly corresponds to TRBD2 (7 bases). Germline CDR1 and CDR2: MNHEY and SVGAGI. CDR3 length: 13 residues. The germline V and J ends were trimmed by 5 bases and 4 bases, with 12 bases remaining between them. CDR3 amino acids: CASSLRGGYEQYF. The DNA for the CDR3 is TGTGCCAGCAGTCTCAGGGGAGGGTACGAGCAGTACTTC.

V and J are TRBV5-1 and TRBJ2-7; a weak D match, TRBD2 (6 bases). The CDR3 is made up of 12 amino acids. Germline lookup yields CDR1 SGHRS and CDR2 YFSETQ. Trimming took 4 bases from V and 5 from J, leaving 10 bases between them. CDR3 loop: CASSPGGDEQYF. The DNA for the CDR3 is TGCGCCAGCAGCCCCGGCGGGGACGAGCAGTACTTC.

The CDR3 loop is CASSLTQGVGYTF. CDR3 bases: TGTGCCAGTAGCCTAACTCAGGGGGTTGGCTACACCTTC. The V and J genes are TRBV19 and TRBJ1-2, with 7 positions matching TRBD1. The CDR3 sequence is 13 residues long. Germline CDR1 LNHDA, CDR2 SQIVND (reference sequence). The V gene end was trimmed by 6 bases and the J gene end by 7 bases; junction bases not matched to a gene: 8. Together with reference TRBV19 and TRBJ1-2, the CDR3 gives the full variable domain: DGGITQSPKYLFRKEGQNVTLSCEQNLNHDAMYWYRQDPGQGLRLIYYSQIVNDFQKGDIAEGYSVSREKKESFPLTVTSAQKNPTAFYLCASSLTQGVGYTFGSGTRLTVV.

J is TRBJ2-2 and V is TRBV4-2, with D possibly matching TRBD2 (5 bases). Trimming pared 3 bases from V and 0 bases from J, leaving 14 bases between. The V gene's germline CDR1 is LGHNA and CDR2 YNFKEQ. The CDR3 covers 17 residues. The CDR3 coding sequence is TGTGCCAGCAGCCATTCGACTACCCGAGCGAACACCGGGGAGCTGTTTTTT. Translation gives CASSHSTTRANTGELFF.

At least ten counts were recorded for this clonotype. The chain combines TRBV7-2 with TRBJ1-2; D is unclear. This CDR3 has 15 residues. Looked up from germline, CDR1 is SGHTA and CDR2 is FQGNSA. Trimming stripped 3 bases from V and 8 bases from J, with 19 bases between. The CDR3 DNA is TGTGCCAGCAGCTTCGGATCCTCCCAGGCCTTCGGCTACACCTTC. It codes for CASSFGSSQAFGYTF.

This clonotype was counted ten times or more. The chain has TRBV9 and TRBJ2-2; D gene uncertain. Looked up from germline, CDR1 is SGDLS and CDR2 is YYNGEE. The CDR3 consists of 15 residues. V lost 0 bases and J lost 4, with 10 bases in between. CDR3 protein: CASSVDQLPTGELFF. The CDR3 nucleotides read TGTGCCAGCAGCGTAGATCAGCTACCCACCGGGGAGCTGTTTTTT.

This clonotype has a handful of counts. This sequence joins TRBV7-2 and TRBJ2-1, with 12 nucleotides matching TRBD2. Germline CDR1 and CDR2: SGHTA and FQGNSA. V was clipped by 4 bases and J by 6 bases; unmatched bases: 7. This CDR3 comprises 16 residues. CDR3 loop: CASSSPLAGGINEQFF. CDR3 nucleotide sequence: TGTGCCAGCAGCTCTCCGCTAGCGGGGGGGATCAATGAGCAGTTCTTC. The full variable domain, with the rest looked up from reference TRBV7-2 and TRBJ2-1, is GAGVSQSPSNKVTEKGKDVELRCDPISGHTALYWYRQSLGQGLEFLIYFQGNSAPDKSGLPSDRFSAERTGGSVSTLTIQRTQQEDSAVYLCASSSPLAGGINEQFFGPGTRLTVL.

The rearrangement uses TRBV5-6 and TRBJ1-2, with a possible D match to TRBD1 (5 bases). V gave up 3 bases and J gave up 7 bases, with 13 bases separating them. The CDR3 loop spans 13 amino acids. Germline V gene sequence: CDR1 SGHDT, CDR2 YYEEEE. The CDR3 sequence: CASSWDREPGYTF. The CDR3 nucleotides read TGTGCCAGCAGCTGGGACCGCGAACCTGGCTACACCTTC.

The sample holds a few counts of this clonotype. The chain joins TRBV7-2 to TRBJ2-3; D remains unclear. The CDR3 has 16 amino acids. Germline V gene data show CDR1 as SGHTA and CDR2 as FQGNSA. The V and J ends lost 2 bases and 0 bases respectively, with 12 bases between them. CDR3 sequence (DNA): TGTGCCAGCAGCTTAATGACCGGAGCCAGCACAGATACGCAGTATTTT. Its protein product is CASSLMTGASTDTQYF.

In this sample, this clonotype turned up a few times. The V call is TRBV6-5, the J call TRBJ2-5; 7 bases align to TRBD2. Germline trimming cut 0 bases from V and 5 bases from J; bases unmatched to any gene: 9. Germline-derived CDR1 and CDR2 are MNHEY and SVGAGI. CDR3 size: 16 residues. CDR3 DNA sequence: TGTGCCAGCAGTTACTCGCCGAAGGGGAGGGCTGAGACCCAGTACTTC. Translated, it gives CASSYSPKGRAETQYF.

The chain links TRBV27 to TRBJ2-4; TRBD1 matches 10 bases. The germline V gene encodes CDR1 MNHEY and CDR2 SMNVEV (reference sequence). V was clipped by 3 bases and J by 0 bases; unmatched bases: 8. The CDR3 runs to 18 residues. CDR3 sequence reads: CASSLGTGAFLAKNIQYF. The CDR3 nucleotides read TGTGCCAGCAGTTTGGGGACAGGGGCTTTTCTAGCCAAAAACATTCAGTACTTC.

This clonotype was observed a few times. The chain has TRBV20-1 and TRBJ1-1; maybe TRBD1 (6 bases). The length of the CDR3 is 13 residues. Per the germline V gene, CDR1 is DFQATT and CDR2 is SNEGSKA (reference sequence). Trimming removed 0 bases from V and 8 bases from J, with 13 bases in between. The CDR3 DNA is TGCAGTGCTAGAGATCCTGGGGGACAAGAAGCTTTCTTT. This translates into CSARDPGGQEAFF.